This section outlines one T cell receptor beta chain sequence together with its context. The table came from immunoSEQ multiplex PCR; TCRdb's copy has only in-frame clones and leaves some out. The top ten clones hold around 8.2% of a sample with about 140,000 clones, 75% to 90% of them seen once. Germline CDR1 and CDR2: SEHNR and FQNEAQ (reference sequence). The CDR3 covers 12 residues. Trimming pared 3 bases from V and 7 bases from J, leaving 7 bases between. This sample stems from a study of control samples from healthy donors and cancer patients. This chain links TRBV7-9 with TRBJ1-5; D call uncertain. Source material: blood. This TCR derives from a woman aged 25 to 45 in good health. DNA of the CDR3: TGTGCCAGCAGCTTGGGGAGCCAGCCCCAGCATTTT. It translates to CASSLGSQPQHF.